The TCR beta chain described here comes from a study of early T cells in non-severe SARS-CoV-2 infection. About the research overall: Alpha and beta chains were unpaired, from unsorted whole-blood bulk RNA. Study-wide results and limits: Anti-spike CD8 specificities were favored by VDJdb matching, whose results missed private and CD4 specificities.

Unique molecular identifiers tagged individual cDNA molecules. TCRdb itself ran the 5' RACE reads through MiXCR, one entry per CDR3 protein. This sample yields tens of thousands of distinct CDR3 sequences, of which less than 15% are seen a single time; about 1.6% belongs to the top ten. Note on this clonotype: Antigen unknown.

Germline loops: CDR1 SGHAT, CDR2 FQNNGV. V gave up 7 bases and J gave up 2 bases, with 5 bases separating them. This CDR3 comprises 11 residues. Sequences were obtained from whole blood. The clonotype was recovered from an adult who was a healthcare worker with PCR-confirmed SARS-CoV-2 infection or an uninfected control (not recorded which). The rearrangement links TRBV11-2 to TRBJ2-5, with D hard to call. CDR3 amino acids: CASNQQETQYF. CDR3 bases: TGTGCCAGCAACCAGCAAGAGACCCAGTACTTC.